A selection of T cell receptor beta chains follows, all from one sample in a study of blood T cell repertoires in COVID-19. Method: immunoSEQ multiplex PCR; TCRdb's copy keeps in-frame clones and lacks some. The sample carries around 280,000 clones, around 87% recorded once. Sequences were obtained from peripheral blood. These receptors originate from a woman aged 50 to 60 who had recovered from COVID-19. Each CDR3 is given with its conserved first and last residue. The order of the fields is clone size, J gene, D gene, V gene, CDR3 DNA, CDR3 protein. The D gene is left open where the match is weak. Only some rows state a clone size, as once, few, many or a class for expanded clones.

clone_size: .
j_call: TRBJ1-2
d_call: .
v_call: TRBV27
cdr3_nt: TGTGCCAGCAGTCCCCGTCTATTAACCCCATATGGCTACACCTTC
cdr3_aa: CASSPRLLTPYGYTF

clone_size: .
j_call: TRBJ2-1
d_call: TRBD2
v_call: TRBV27
cdr3_nt: TGTGCCAGCACCCCCTCCGGACTAGCGGGGGGATGGAATGAGCAGTTCTTC
cdr3_aa: CASTPSGLAGGWNEQFF

clone_size: .
j_call: TRBJ2-3
d_call: TRBD2
v_call: TRBV11-2
cdr3_nt: TGTGCCAGCAGCTTAGACCCGGGACTAGCGGAAACAGATACGCAGTATTTT
cdr3_aa: CASSLDPGLAETDTQYF

clone_size: .
j_call: TRBJ2-5
d_call: .
v_call: TRBV4-1
cdr3_nt: TGCGCCAGCAGCCCCCAAAGTGGGCCCCAAGAGACCCAGTACTTC
cdr3_aa: CASSPQSGPQETQYF

clone_size: .
j_call: TRBJ2-7
d_call: TRBD2
v_call: TRBV6-6
cdr3_nt: TGTGCCAGCAGATATAGCGGGGCGAAAGCCTACGAGCAGTACTTC
cdr3_aa: CASRYSGAKAYEQYF

clone_size: .
j_call: TRBJ1-4
d_call: .
v_call: TRBV28
cdr3_nt: TGTGCCAGCAGTTTGAGTGAAAAACTGTTTTTT
cdr3_aa: CASSLSEKLFF

clone_size: once
j_call: TRBJ2-7
d_call: TRBD1
v_call: TRBV5-1
cdr3_nt: TGCGCCAGCAGCTTTCAGGGGGTAGCCTACGAGCAGTACTTC
cdr3_aa: CASSFQGVAYEQYF

clone_size: few
j_call: TRBJ2-4
d_call: .
v_call: TRBV19
cdr3_nt: TGTGCCAGTAGTATAGGGCGCGGTGGCGTGGCCAAAAACATTCAGTACTTC
cdr3_aa: CASSIGRGGVAKNIQYF

clone_size: .
j_call: TRBJ2-1
d_call: TRBD1
v_call: TRBV30
cdr3_nt: TGTGCCTGGAGTAGGGGGACAGGGTACCATGAGCAGTTCTTC
cdr3_aa: CAWSRGTGYHEQFF

clone_size: once
j_call: TRBJ2-7
d_call: .
v_call: TRBV12-3/TRBV12-4
cdr3_nt: TGTGCCAGCAGCCCCGACAGGTACGAGCAGTACTTC
cdr3_aa: CASSPDRYEQYF

clone_size: .
j_call: TRBJ1-1
d_call: .
v_call: TRBV5-1
cdr3_nt: TGCGCCAGCAGCTTTTTGGGGGGGCCCACTGAAGCTTTCTTT
cdr3_aa: CASSFLGGPTEAFF

clone_size: once
j_call: TRBJ2-5
d_call: TRBD2
v_call: TRBV10-3
cdr3_nt: TGTGCCTGCGGGGGAATAGCGGGGCAAGAGACCCAGTACTTC
cdr3_aa: CACGGIAGQETQYF

clone_size: .
j_call: TRBJ2-7
d_call: .
v_call: TRBV6-5
cdr3_nt: TGTGCCAGCAGTTACAAGACACGGGGAGAGGTGTGGGAGCAGTACTTC
cdr3_aa: CASSYKTRGEVWEQYF

clone_size: .
j_call: TRBJ1-6
d_call: TRBD1
v_call: TRBV28
cdr3_nt: TGTGCCAGCAGTTTGGCTACAGGGGCTCATTCACCCCTCCACTTT
cdr3_aa: CASSLATGAHSPLHF

clone_size: .
j_call: TRBJ1-4
d_call: TRBD1
v_call: TRBV5-4
cdr3_nt: TGTGCCAGCAGCTTGGGGCAGGGGGCTAATGAAAAACTGTTTTTT
cdr3_aa: CASSLGQGANEKLFF

clone_size: .
j_call: TRBJ1-1
d_call: .
v_call: TRBV30
cdr3_nt: TGTGCCTGTTTTGGAGAGAGGACTGAAGCTTTCTTT
cdr3_aa: CACFGERTEAFF

clone_size: .
j_call: TRBJ2-5
d_call: .
v_call: TRBV30
cdr3_nt: TGTGCCTGGAGTGTACAACAGGGCCAAGAGACCCAGTACTTC
cdr3_aa: CAWSVQQGQETQYF

clone_size: .
j_call: TRBJ1-3
d_call: .
v_call: TRBV29-1
cdr3_nt: TGCAGCGTTTCTGGGGAGAACTCTGGAAACACCATATATTTT
cdr3_aa: CSVSGENSGNTIYF

clone_size: .
j_call: TRBJ1-2
d_call: .
v_call: TRBV19
cdr3_nt: TGTGCCAGTAGCGTAGGAGACGGTGGAACCTATGGCTACACCTTC
cdr3_aa: CASSVGDGGTYGYTF

clone_size: .
j_call: TRBJ1-6
d_call: .
v_call: TRBV7-2
cdr3_nt: TGTGCCAGCAGCCCCGGGGTGGAGGGATCACCCCTCCACTTT
cdr3_aa: CASSPGVEGSPLHF

clone_size: .
j_call: TRBJ1-1
d_call: .
v_call: TRBV11-2
cdr3_nt: TGTGCCAGCAGCTTAGAGCAGGGCGGCACTGAAGCTTTCTTT
cdr3_aa: CASSLEQGGTEAFF

clone_size: .
j_call: TRBJ2-7
d_call: TRBD2
v_call: TRBV4-2
cdr3_nt: TGTGCCAGCAGCCAAGAGGCCCGGGGACTAGCGGTCTACGAGCAGTACTTC
cdr3_aa: CASSQEARGLAVYEQYF

clone_size: .
j_call: TRBJ2-1
d_call: TRBD2
v_call: TRBV7-2
cdr3_nt: TGTGCCAGCAGCTTTAGCGGGAGGGCCCTTATCAATGAGCAGTTCTTC
cdr3_aa: CASSFSGRALINEQFF

clone_size: .
j_call: TRBJ1-2
d_call: TRBD1
v_call: TRBV9
cdr3_nt: TGTGCCAGCAGCGAGGGGACAGGGTATCACTATGGCTACACCTTC
cdr3_aa: CASSEGTGYHYGYTF

clone_size: .
j_call: TRBJ1-1
d_call: TRBD1
v_call: TRBV29-1
cdr3_nt: TGCAGCGTTGCGGGACAGGGATTGAACACTGAAGCTTTCTTT
cdr3_aa: CSVAGQGLNTEAFF

clone_size: .
j_call: TRBJ2-3
d_call: .
v_call: TRBV27
cdr3_nt: TGTGCCAGCAGTTCGCCGGGACTCCATCATGGTACGCAGTATTTT
cdr3_aa: CASSSPGLHHGTQYF

clone_size: .
j_call: TRBJ1-2
d_call: .
v_call: TRBV4-3
cdr3_nt: TGCGCCAGCAGCCGGGGGAGCGGCAGGGGCTATGATGGCTACACCTTC
cdr3_aa: CASSRGSGRGYDGYTF

clone_size: .
j_call: TRBJ1-1
d_call: TRBD1
v_call: TRBV24-1
cdr3_nt: TGTGCCACCTCTCCGGGACAGGGGGTTGAAGCTTTCTTT
cdr3_aa: CATSPGQGVEAFF

clone_size: .
j_call: TRBJ2-3
d_call: .
v_call: TRBV7-8
cdr3_nt: TGTGCCAGCAGCTACGGGGGACGCACAGATACGCAGTATTTT
cdr3_aa: CASSYGGRTDTQYF

clone_size: .
j_call: TRBJ1-1
d_call: .
v_call: TRBV7-8
cdr3_nt: TGTGCCAGCAGCTTAGTGGTCGGGGCAGGGGCTATGAACACTGAAGCTTTCTTT
cdr3_aa: CASSLVVGAGAMNTEAFF

clone_size: .
j_call: TRBJ1-1
d_call: TRBD1
v_call: TRBV7-9
cdr3_nt: TGTGCCAGCAGCTTAGGGGGGGACAGGGATAGGTCTGAAGCTTTCTTT
cdr3_aa: CASSLGGDRDRSEAFF

clone_size: .
j_call: TRBJ2-7
d_call: .
v_call: TRBV28
cdr3_nt: TGTGCCAGCACCCAAAGCGGGTCTTTCTACGAGCAGTACTTC
cdr3_aa: CASTQSGSFYEQYF

clone_size: .
j_call: TRBJ1-1
d_call: TRBD1
v_call: TRBV19
cdr3_nt: TGTGCCAGTAGTATTTCGGGACAGGGAGCTTTCTTT
cdr3_aa: CASSISGQGAFF

clone_size: .
j_call: TRBJ1-2
d_call: TRBD1
v_call: TRBV6-5
cdr3_nt: TGTGCCAGCAGTTACCAAATCGGGACAGGAGGAGGCTACACCTTC
cdr3_aa: CASSYQIGTGGGYTF

clone_size: .
j_call: TRBJ1-6
d_call: .
v_call: TRBV19
cdr3_nt: TGTGCCAGTAGTATAGACCCCCCCTTCGGGAGCTCCTATAATTCACCCCTCCACTTT
cdr3_aa: CASSIDPPFGSSYNSPLHF

clone_size: .
j_call: TRBJ2-7
d_call: TRBD1
v_call: TRBV19
cdr3_nt: TGTGCCAGTAGTTGGGGACAGGGGCACTCCTACGAGCAGTACTTC
cdr3_aa: CASSWGQGHSYEQYF

clone_size: .
j_call: TRBJ1-5
d_call: .
v_call: TRBV9
cdr3_nt: TGTGCCAGCGGGGGGGAAGGGAGCAATCAGCCCCAGCATTTT
cdr3_aa: CASGGEGSNQPQHF

clone_size: .
j_call: TRBJ1-1
d_call: TRBD1
v_call: TRBV19
cdr3_nt: TGTGCCAGTAGACAGGGGTCGAAAAGGAACACTGAAGCTTTCTTT
cdr3_aa: CASRQGSKRNTEAFF

clone_size: few
j_call: TRBJ2-7
d_call: TRBD2
v_call: TRBV3-1/TRBV3-2
cdr3_nt: TGTGCCAGCAGCCAAGACCCCAAAGGACTAGCGGACTCCTACGAGCAGTACTTC
cdr3_aa: CASSQDPKGLADSYEQYF